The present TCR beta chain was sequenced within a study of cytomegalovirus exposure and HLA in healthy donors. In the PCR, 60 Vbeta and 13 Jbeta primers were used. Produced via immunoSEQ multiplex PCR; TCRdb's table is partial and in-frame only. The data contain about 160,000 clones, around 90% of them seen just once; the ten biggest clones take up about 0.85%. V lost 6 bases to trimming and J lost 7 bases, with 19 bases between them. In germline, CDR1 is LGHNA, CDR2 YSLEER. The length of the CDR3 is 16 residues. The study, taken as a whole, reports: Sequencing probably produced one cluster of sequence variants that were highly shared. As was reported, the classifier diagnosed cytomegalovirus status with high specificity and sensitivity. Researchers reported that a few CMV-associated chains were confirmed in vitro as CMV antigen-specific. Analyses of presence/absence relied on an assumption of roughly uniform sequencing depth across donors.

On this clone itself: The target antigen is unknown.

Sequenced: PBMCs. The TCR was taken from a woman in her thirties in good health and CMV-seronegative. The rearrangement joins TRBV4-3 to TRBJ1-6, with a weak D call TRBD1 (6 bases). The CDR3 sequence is CASSQSWAGVNSPLHF. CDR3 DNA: TGCGCCAGCAGTCAAAGCTGGGCAGGGGTCAATTCACCCCTCCACTTT.